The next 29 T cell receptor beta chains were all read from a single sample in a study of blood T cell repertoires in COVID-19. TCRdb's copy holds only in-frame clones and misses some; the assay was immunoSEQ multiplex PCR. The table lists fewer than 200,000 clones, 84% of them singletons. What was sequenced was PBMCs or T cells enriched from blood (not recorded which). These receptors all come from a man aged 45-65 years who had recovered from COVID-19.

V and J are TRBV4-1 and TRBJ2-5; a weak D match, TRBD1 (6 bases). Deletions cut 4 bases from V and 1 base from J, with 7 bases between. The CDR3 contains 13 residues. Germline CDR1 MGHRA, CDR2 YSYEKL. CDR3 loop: CASSRDTQETQYF. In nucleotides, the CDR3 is TGCGCCAGCAGCCGGGACACCCAAGAGACCCAGTACTTC.

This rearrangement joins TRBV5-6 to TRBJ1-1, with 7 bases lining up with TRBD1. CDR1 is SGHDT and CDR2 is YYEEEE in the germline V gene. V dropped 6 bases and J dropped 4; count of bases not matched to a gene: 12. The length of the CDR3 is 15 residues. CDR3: CASTFGGGGVTEAFF. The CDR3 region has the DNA TGTGCCAGCACCTTTGGAGGGGGCGGGGTCACTGAAGCTTTCTTT.

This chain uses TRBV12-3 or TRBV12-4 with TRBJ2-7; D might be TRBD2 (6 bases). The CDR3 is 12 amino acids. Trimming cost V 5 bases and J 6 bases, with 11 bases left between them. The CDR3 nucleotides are TGTGCCAGCAGTCAGACTAGGACCGAGCAGTACTTC. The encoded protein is CASSQTRTEQYF.

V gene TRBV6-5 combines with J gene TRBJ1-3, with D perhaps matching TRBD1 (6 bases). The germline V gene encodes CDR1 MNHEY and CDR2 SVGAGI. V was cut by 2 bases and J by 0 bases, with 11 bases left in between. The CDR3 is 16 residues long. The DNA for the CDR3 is TGTGCCAGCAGTTACACAAGGGGGACCTCTGGAAACACCATATATTTT. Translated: CASSYTRGTSGNTIYF.

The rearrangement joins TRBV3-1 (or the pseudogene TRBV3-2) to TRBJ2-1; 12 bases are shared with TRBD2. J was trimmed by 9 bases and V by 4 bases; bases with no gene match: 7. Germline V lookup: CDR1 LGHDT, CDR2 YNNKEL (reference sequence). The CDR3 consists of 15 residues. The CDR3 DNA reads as TGTGCCAGCAGCCCACTAGCGGGGGGTACAGGTGAGCAGTTCTTC. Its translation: CASSPLAGGTGEQFF.

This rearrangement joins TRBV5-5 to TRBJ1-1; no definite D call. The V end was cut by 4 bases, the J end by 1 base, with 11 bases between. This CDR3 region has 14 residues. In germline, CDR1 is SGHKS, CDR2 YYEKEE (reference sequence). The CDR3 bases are TGTGCCAGCAGCGGGAGACACGGGAACACTGAAGCTTTCTTT. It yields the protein CASSGRHGNTEAFF.

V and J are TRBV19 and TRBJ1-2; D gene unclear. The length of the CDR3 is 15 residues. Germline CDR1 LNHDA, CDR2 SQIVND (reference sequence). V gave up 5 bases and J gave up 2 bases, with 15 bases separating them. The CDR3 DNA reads TGTGCCAGTAGTGTAGGAGAAATTACGAACTATGGCTACACCTTC. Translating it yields CASSVGEITNYGYTF.

CDR3 bases: TGTGCCAGCAGTTTTCACGGTTACGAGCAGTACTTC. Translating gives CASSFHGYEQYF. This rearrangement joins TRBV27 to TRBJ2-7; no reliable D call. This CDR3 has 12 residues. Trimming removed 3 bases from V and 4 bases from J, with 7 bases in between. Germline values: CDR1 MNHEY, CDR2 SMNVEV (reference sequence).

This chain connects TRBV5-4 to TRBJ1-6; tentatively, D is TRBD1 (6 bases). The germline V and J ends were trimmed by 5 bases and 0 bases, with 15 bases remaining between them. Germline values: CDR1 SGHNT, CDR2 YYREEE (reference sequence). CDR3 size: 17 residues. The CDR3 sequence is CASSLGRGASYNSPLHF. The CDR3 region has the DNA TGTGCCAGCAGTCTCGGGCGGGGGGCCTCCTATAATTCACCCCTCCACTTT.

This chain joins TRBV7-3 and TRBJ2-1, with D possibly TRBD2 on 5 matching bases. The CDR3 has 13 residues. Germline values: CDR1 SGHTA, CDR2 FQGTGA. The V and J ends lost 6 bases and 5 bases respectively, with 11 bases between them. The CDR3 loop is CASSSEGNNEQFF. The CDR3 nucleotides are TGTGCCAGCAGTTCCGAGGGAAACAATGAGCAGTTCTTC.

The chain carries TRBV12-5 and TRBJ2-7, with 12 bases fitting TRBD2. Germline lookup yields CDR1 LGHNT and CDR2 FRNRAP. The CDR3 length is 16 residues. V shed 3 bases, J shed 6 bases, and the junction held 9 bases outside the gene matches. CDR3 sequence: CASGFCQLAGGSEQYF. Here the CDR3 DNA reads TGTGCTAGTGGTTTTTGTCAACTAGCGGGGGGATCCGAGCAGTACTTC.

The CDR3 reads CASSQEADRVLTLHF. CDR3 in DNA: TGTGCCAGCAGCCAAGAAGCAGACAGGGTACTCACCCTCCACTTT. The V and J genes are TRBV4-2 and TRBJ1-6; 7 bases fit TRBD1. The CDR3 length is 15 residues. The germline V gene has CDR1 LGHNA and CDR2 YNFKEQ. With V trimmed by 0 bases and J by 14 bases, 10 bases remained unmatched.

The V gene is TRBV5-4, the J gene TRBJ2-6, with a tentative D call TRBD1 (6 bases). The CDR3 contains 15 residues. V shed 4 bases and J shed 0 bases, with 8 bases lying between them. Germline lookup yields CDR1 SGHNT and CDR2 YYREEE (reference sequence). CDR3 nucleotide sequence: TGTGCCAGCAGCCGGGACAACTCTGGGGCCAACGTCCTGACTTTC. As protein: CASSRDNSGANVLTF.

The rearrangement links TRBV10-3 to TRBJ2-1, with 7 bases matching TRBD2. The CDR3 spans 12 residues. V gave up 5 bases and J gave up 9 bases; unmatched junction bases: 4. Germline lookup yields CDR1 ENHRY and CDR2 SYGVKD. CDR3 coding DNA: TGTGCCATCAGTTTTAGCGGGTCTGAGCAGTTCTTC. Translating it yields CAISFSGSEQFF.

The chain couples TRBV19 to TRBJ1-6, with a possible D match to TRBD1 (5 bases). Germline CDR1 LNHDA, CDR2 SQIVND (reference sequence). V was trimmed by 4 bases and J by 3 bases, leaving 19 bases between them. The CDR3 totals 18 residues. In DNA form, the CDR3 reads TGTGCCAGTAGTACGGACAAGAAGATATCGATCTATAATTCACCCCTCCACTTT. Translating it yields CASSTDKKISIYNSPLHF.

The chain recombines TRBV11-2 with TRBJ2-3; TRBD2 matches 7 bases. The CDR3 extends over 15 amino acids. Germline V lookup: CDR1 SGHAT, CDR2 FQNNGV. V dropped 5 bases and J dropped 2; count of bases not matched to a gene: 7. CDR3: CASSRNAGVTDTQYF. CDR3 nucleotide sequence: TGTGCCAGCAGCCGAAATGCGGGGGTCACAGATACGCAGTATTTT. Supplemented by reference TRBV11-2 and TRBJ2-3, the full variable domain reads EAGVAQSPRYKIIEKRQSVAFWCNPISGHATLYWYQQILGQGPKLLIQFQNNGVVDDSQLPKDRFSAERLKGVDSTLKIQPAKLEDSAVYLCASSRNAGVTDTQYFGPGTRLTVL.

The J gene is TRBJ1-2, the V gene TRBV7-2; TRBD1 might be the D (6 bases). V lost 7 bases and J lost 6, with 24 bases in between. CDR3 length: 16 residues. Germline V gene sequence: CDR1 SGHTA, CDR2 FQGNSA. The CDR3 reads CASTVHTGTQGNGYTF. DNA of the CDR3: TGTGCCAGCACGGTTCACACAGGAACCCAGGGGAATGGCTACACCTTC. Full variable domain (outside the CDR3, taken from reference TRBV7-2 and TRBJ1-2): GAGVSQSPSNKVTEKGKDVELRCDPISGHTALYWYRQSLGQGLEFLIYFQGNSAPDKSGLPSDRFSAERTGGSVSTLTIQRTQQEDSAVYLCASTVHTGTQGNGYTFGSGTRLTVV.

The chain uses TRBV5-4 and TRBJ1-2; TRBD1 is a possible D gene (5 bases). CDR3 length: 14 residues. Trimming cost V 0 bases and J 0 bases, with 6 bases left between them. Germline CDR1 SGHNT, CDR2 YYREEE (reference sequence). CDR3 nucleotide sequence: TGTGCCAGCAGCTTGGAAGGGGCTAACTATGGCTACACCTTC. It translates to CASSLEGANYGYTF.

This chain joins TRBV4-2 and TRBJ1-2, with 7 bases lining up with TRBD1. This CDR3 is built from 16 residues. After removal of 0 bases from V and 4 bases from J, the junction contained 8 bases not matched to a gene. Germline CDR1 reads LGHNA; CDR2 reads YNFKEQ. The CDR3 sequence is CASSQDRRDSFYGYTF. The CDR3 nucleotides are TGTGCCAGCAGCCAAGATCGGAGGGACAGCTTCTATGGCTACACCTTC.

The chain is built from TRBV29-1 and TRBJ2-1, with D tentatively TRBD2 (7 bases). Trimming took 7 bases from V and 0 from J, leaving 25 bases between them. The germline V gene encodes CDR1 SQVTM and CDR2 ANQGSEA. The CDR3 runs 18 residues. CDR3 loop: CSARTELAGSSSYNEQFF. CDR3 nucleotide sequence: TGCAGCGCGCGGACAGAATTAGCGGGCTCCAGCTCCTACAATGAGCAGTTCTTC.

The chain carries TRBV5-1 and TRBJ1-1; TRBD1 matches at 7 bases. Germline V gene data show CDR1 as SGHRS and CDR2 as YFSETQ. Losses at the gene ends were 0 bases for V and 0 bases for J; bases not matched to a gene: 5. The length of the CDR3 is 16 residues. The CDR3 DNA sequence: TGCGCCAGCAGCTTGGGGACAGGCCGTATGAACACTGAAGCTTTCTTT. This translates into CASSLGTGRMNTEAFF.

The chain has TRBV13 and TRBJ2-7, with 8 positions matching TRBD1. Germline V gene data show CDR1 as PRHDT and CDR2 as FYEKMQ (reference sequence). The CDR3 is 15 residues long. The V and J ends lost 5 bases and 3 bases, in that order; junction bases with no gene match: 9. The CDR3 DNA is TGTGCCAGCAGCACCCGACAGGGGTCGGGCTACGAGCAGTACTTC. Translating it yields CASSTRQGSGYEQYF.

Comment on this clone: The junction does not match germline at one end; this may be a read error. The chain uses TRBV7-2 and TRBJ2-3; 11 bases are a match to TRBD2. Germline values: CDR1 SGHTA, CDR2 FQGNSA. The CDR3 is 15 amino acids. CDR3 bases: TGTGCCAGCAGCATAGCGGGGGGGGTGGGAGATACGCAGTATTTT. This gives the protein CASSIAGGVGDTQYF.

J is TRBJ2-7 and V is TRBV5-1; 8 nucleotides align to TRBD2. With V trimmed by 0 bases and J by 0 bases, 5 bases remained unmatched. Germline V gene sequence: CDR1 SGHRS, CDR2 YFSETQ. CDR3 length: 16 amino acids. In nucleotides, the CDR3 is TGCGCCAGCAGCTTGGCCGCGGGGGGAAGCTCCTACGAGCAGTACTTC. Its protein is CASSLAAGGSSYEQYF.

Here the CDR3 DNA reads TGTGCCAGCAGCCAGATGGACAGGGGGAACGAGCAGTTCTTC. Protein sequence: CASSQMDRGNEQFF. The rearrangement uses TRBV3-1 (or the pseudogene TRBV3-2) and TRBJ2-1; 10 bases match TRBD1. V shed 3 bases and J 10 bases; nucleotides not matched to a gene: 6. Germline V CDR1 and CDR2: LGHDT, YNNKEL (reference sequence). The length of the CDR3 is 14 residues.

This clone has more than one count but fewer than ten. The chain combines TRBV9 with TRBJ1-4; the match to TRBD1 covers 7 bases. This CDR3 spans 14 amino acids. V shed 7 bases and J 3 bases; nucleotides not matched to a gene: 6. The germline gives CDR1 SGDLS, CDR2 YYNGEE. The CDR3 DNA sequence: TGTGCCAGCGGAAGACAGGGAGCTAATGAAAAACTGTTTTTT. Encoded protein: CASGRQGANEKLFF.

Here the CDR3 reads CASSQRQFGDGYTF. The CDR3 nucleotides read TGTGCCAGCAGCCAGAGACAGTTTGGTGATGGCTACACCTTC. The chain joins TRBV7-2 to TRBJ1-2; D possibly corresponds to TRBD1 (5 bases). V lost 5 bases to trimming and J lost 6 bases, with 16 bases between them. Germline assignment: CDR1 SGHTA and CDR2 FQGNSA. The CDR3 length is 14 residues.

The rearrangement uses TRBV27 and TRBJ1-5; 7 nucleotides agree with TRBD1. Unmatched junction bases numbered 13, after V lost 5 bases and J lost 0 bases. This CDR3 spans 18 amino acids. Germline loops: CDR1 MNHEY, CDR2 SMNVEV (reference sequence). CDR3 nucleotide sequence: TGTGCCAGCAGTAGGAGAGCCGGGACAGAATATAGCAATCAGCCCCAGCATTTT. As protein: CASSRRAGTEYSNQPQHF.

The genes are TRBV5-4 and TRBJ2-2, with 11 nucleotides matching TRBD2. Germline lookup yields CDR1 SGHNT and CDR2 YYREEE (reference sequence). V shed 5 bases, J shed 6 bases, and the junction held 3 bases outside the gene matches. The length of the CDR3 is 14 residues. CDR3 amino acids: CASRASGGSGELFF. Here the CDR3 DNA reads TGTGCCAGCAGGGCTAGCGGGGGGTCCGGGGAGCTGTTTTTT.